A selection of T cell receptor beta chains follows, all from one sample in a study of blood T cell repertoires in COVID-19. TCRdb keeps only in-frame clones here, not all; method: immunoSEQ multiplex PCR. The sample consists of around 210,000 clones, 70% to 85% of them appearing once. Source material: peripheral blood. The receptors stem from a woman older than 75 with COVID-19, enrolled during active disease. Each CDR3 is given with its conserved first and last residue. The D gene is left open where the match is weak. A row's size may be missing; if present it is once, few, many or a size class.

d_gene: .; abundance: .; v_gene: TRBV5-1; j_gene: TRBJ1-6; CDR3aa: CASSWGGPGYNSPLHF; CDR3nt: TGCGCCAGCAGCTGGGGGGGTCCCGGCTATAATTCACCCCTCCACTTT
d_gene: .; abundance: once; v_gene: TRBV29-1; j_gene: TRBJ1-2; CDR3aa: CSVWTSNYGYTF; CDR3nt: TGCAGCGTATGGACAAGTAACTATGGCTACACCTTC
d_gene: .; abundance: .; v_gene: TRBV5-1; j_gene: TRBJ1-5; CDR3aa: CASSTHTVYNQPQHF; CDR3nt: TGCGCCAGCAGTACCCACACAGTCTACAATCAGCCCCAGCATTTT
d_gene: TRBD2; abundance: .; v_gene: TRBV6-1; j_gene: TRBJ2-1; CDR3aa: CASSEGGLAGGNEQFF; CDR3nt: TGTGCCAGCAGTGAGGGGGGACTAGCGGGAGGTAATGAGCAGTTCTTC
d_gene: .; abundance: .; v_gene: TRBV28; j_gene: TRBJ1-5; CDR3aa: CASSLRGWNQPQHF; CDR3nt: TGTGCCAGCAGTTTAAGAGGGTGGAATCAGCCCCAGCATTTT
d_gene: TRBD1; abundance: .; v_gene: TRBV7-3; j_gene: TRBJ2-3; CDR3aa: CASSLGGGATGGTQYF; CDR3nt: TGTGCCAGCAGCTTAGGTGGCGGGGCAACAGGGGGTACGCAGTATTTT
d_gene: .; abundance: .; v_gene: TRBV19; j_gene: TRBJ1-5; CDR3aa: CASRQVVNQPQHF; CDR3nt: TGTGCCAGTAGACAGGTAGTCAATCAGCCCCAGCATTTT
d_gene: .; abundance: .; v_gene: TRBV10-1; j_gene: TRBJ1-3; CDR3aa: CASSEHSGNTIYF; CDR3nt: TGCGCCAGCAGTGAACACTCTGGAAACACCATATATTTT
d_gene: .; abundance: few; v_gene: TRBV28; j_gene: TRBJ2-7; CDR3aa: CASRPSPSPSEQYF; CDR3nt: TGTGCCAGCAGACCCAGTCCGAGCCCTAGCGAGCAGTACTTC
d_gene: .; abundance: .; v_gene: TRBV7-2; j_gene: TRBJ2-5; CDR3aa: CASTGPGQETQYF; CDR3nt: TGTGCCAGCACCGGACCGGGACAAGAGACCCAGTACTTC
d_gene: TRBD2; abundance: .; v_gene: TRBV6-5; j_gene: TRBJ2-5; CDR3aa: CASSKLAGVETQYF; CDR3nt: TGTGCCAGCAGTAAACTAGCGGGAGTGGAGACCCAGTACTTC
d_gene: TRBD2; abundance: few; v_gene: TRBV5-1; j_gene: TRBJ2-1; CDR3aa: CASRGTSGAYEQFF; CDR3nt: TGCGCCAGCAGGGGGACTAGCGGGGCCTATGAGCAGTTCTTC
d_gene: .; abundance: .; v_gene: TRBV29-1; j_gene: TRBJ1-5; CDR3aa: CSVGENQGGQPQHF; CDR3nt: TGCAGCGTAGGTGAAAACCAGGGCGGTCAGCCCCAGCATTTT
d_gene: .; abundance: .; v_gene: TRBV2; j_gene: TRBJ1-1; CDR3aa: CASRGGVEAFF; CDR3nt: TGTGCCAGCAGGGGGGGAGTTGAAGCTTTCTTT
d_gene: TRBD1; abundance: once; v_gene: TRBV18; j_gene: TRBJ1-2; CDR3aa: CASSPATGTIYGYTF; CDR3nt: TGTGCCAGCTCACCGGCGACAGGGACCATCTATGGCTACACCTTC
d_gene: .; abundance: .; v_gene: TRBV7-7; j_gene: TRBJ1-1; CDR3aa: CASSFSVNTEAFF; CDR3nt: TGTGCTAGCAGCTTTTCCGTCAACACTGAAGCTTTCTTT
d_gene: TRBD1; abundance: .; v_gene: TRBV5-1; j_gene: TRBJ2-2; CDR3aa: CASRAGTGALGELFF; CDR3nt: TGCGCCAGCAGAGCCGGGACAGGGGCCCTCGGGGAGCTGTTTTTT
d_gene: TRBD1; abundance: .; v_gene: TRBV19; j_gene: TRBJ2-1; CDR3aa: CASTRQGANEQFF; CDR3nt: TGTGCCAGTACCCGACAGGGGGCAAATGAGCAGTTCTTC
d_gene: TRBD2; abundance: .; v_gene: TRBV13; j_gene: TRBJ2-1; CDR3aa: CASSYSRPGLPSGESGGEQFF; CDR3nt: TGTGCCAGCAGCTACTCGCGCCCAGGGCTTCCTAGCGGAGAATCGGGGGGTGAGCAGTTCTTC
d_gene: .; abundance: .; v_gene: TRBV5-1; j_gene: TRBJ2-6; CDR3aa: CASSLANGANVLTF; CDR3nt: TGCGCCAGCAGCTTGGCCAATGGGGCCAACGTCCTGACTTTC
d_gene: TRBD2; abundance: .; v_gene: TRBV19; j_gene: TRBJ2-3; CDR3aa: CASSKAGITDTQYF; CDR3nt: TGTGCCAGTAGTAAAGCGGGAATCACAGATACGCAGTATTTT
d_gene: .; abundance: .; v_gene: TRBV5-5; j_gene: TRBJ2-2; CDR3aa: CASSSLIAITGELFF; CDR3nt: TGTGCCAGCAGCTCACTGATAGCTATCACCGGGGAGCTGTTTTTT
d_gene: TRBD1; abundance: .; v_gene: TRBV25-1; j_gene: TRBJ2-6; CDR3aa: CASSGHRGKSSGANVLTF; CDR3nt: TGTGCCAGCAGTGGTCACAGGGGTAAAAGCTCTGGGGCCAACGTCCTGACTTTC
d_gene: .; abundance: .; v_gene: TRBV6-5; j_gene: TRBJ1-2; CDR3aa: CASSPKRAAHGYTF; CDR3nt: TGTGCCAGCAGCCCCAAGAGGGCCGCCCATGGCTACACCTTC
d_gene: .; abundance: .; v_gene: TRBV10-3; j_gene: TRBJ1-1; CDR3aa: CAISAIRDTGLGAFF; CDR3nt: TGTGCCATCAGTGCGATCCGGGACACAGGGCTAGGAGCTTTCTTT
d_gene: .; abundance: .; v_gene: TRBV2; j_gene: TRBJ2-7; CDR3aa: CASLVGSTREQYF; CDR3nt: TGTGCCAGCCTCGTCGGTTCTACTAGGGAGCAGTACTTC
d_gene: .; abundance: .; v_gene: TRBV6-5; j_gene: TRBJ2-2; CDR3aa: CASIEGNTGELFF; CDR3nt: TGTGCCAGTATAGAGGGGAACACCGGGGAGCTGTTTTTT
d_gene: .; abundance: .; v_gene: TRBV29-1; j_gene: TRBJ1-1; CDR3aa: CSVSSRSRAFF; CDR3nt: TGCAGCGTTAGTAGTCGTTCGAGGGCTTTCTTT
d_gene: TRBD1; abundance: .; v_gene: TRBV28; j_gene: TRBJ1-5; CDR3aa: CASKQGGSNQPQHF; CDR3nt: TGTGCCAGTAAACAGGGGGGGAGCAATCAGCCCCAGCATTTT
d_gene: TRBD2; abundance: .; v_gene: TRBV29-1; j_gene: TRBJ2-1; CDR3aa: CSVGFPPHWSGRNEQFF; CDR3nt: TGCAGCGTTGGTTTTCCCCCCCATTGGAGCGGGAGGAATGAGCAGTTCTTC